This T cell receptor beta chain was sequenced in a study of Graves' ophthalmopathy and Graves' hyperthyroidism. Study observations and caveats: At about 69% sensitivity and 72.22% specificity, the model predicted progression of the ophthalmopathy.

Points on this clonotype: Its antigen remains unidentified.

The CDR3 runs to 16 residues. The V end lost 3 bases, the J end lost 3 bases, and 18 bases lay between the germline ends. Per the germline V gene, CDR1 is MGHDK and CDR2 is SYGVNS. Amplification targeted the TCR beta CDR3 regions, with RNA transcripts as the source material. HTBI primers primed a first-round RT-PCR, and a second-round multiplex PCR followed. TCRdb used MiXCR to reprocess the multiplex PCR reads, holding one entry per CDR3 protein. Among hundreds of thousands of distinct CDR3 sequences listed, about 20% were seen once. The rearrangement joins TRBV25-1 to TRBJ2-7; possible D gene TRBD1, 5 bases. This sequence was found in a woman between 18 and 29 years old with stable Graves' hyperthyroidism. Some clones in this sample may be carry-over from other donors' samples. Sequenced input: peripheral blood. The DNA for the CDR3 is TGTGCCAGCAGTGACACGACCACAGGACCGTTCTACGAGCAGTACTTC. Translation: CASSDTTTGPFYEQYF.